A selection of T cell receptor beta chains follows, all from one sample in a study of blood T cells in healthy people across ages. TCRdb ran MiXCR on the 5' RACE reads and lists one entry per CDR3 protein. This sample has 890,000 or so distinct CDR3 sequences, with under 80% found just once. Sequencing input: blood. The source is a man aged 30 to 45 in good health. Each CDR3 is given with its conserved first and last residue. The D gene is left open where the match is weak. The size of a clone is reported for some rows only, either as once, few or many, or as a class for expanded clones.

v_call	j_call	clone_size	d_call	cdr3_nt	cdr3_aa
TRBV20-1	TRBJ2-1	NA	TRBD2	TGCAGTGCTAGACCTAGCGGGAGGGCCTTTGATGAGCAGTTCTTC	CSARPSGRAFDEQFF
TRBV7-2	TRBJ2-2	once	NA	TGTGCCAGCAGCTTAGTATCCTGGGGTCAGGGGAGCAACACCGGGGAGCTGTTTTTT	CASSLVSWGQGSNTGELFF
TRBV15	TRBJ1-5	NA	NA	TGTGCCACCAGCAGAGGGTCAGGGATGGCGAATCAGCCCCAGCATTTT	CATSRGSGMANQPQHF
TRBV20-1	TRBJ1-4	few	TRBD1	TGCAGTGCTGGGGCCCCGGGACAGGGAAGTGAAAAACTGTTTTTT	CSAGAPGQGSEKLFF
TRBV27	TRBJ2-3	NA	NA	TGTGCCAGCAGTTTATCAGTAGCTAGGGAAGATACGCAGTATTTT	CASSLSVAREDTQYF
TRBV30	TRBJ2-3	NA	NA	TGTGCCTGGAGTGTAGGGGGGCTAGGAGATACGCAGTATTTT	CAWSVGGLGDTQYF
TRBV24-1	TRBJ2-3	NA	NA	TGTGCCACCAGTGATTTGCATTTGGGGGCAGGGGCTATTGGGACAGATACGCAGTATTTT	CATSDLHLGAGAIGTDTQYF
TRBV6-1	TRBJ2-1	NA	NA	TGTGCCAGCAGTGAAGGAACTAGGGCTTATGGTGAGCAGTTCTTC	CASSEGTRAYGEQFF
TRBV19	TRBJ1-2	NA	NA	TGTGCCAGCAACCTACAAGGGGACTATGGCTACACCTTC	CASNLQGDYGYTF
TRBV29-1	TRBJ2-3	NA	NA	TGCAGCGTTGAAGATCTTGGCCGATCTAGCACAGATACGCAGTATTTT	CSVEDLGRSSTDTQYF
TRBV6-1	TRBJ2-1	NA	TRBD1	TGTGCCAGCACCCGGGGACAGGCAAATGAGCAGTTCTTC	CASTRGQANEQFF
TRBV18	TRBJ2-1	NA	TRBD2	TGTGCCAGCTCAAAACTAGCGCCAGGCAATGAGCAGTTCTTC	CASSKLAPGNEQFF
TRBV11-1	TRBJ1-6	NA	TRBD1	TGTGCCAGCAACCAGGACAGGGGAGGCTCACCCCTCCACTTT	CASNQDRGGSPLHF
TRBV4-3	TRBJ2-3	few	TRBD2	TGCGCCAGCAGCCAAGTCTTAGCGGGTCATAGCACAGATACGCAGTATTTT	CASSQVLAGHSTDTQYF
TRBV28	TRBJ2-7	NA	TRBD1	TGTGCCAGCAGTTTAACGTACAGGGGCTACGAGCAGTACTTC	CASSLTYRGYEQYF
TRBV29-1	TRBJ2-1	NA	NA	TGCGGCGTTCCACGGGGCCGCGAAAACAATGAGCAGTTCTTC	CGVPRGRENNEQFF
TRBV6-5	TRBJ2-6	few	TRBD1	TGTGCCAGCAGTTACTCTTCCTGGGACAGGGGTTTGGGGGCCAACGTCCTGACTTTC	CASSYSSWDRGLGANVLTF
TRBV7-2	TRBJ2-3	many	NA	TGTGCCAGCAGCCCCACAGATACGCAGTATTTT	CASSPTDTQYF
TRBV20-1	TRBJ2-3	few	TRBD2	TGCAGTGCTAGAGGACTAGCGGGGGGCCCCCACGGAGGTACGCAGTATTTT	CSARGLAGGPHGGTQYF
TRBV5-1	TRBJ2-1	once	TRBD2	TGCGCCAGCCAGCGGGGGGGTTCTTTGGATGAGCAGTTCTTC	CASQRGGSLDEQFF
TRBV27	TRBJ1-1	few	NA	TGTGCCAGCCGGGGGCAGGGCACTGAAGCTTTCTTT	CASRGQGTEAFF
TRBV7-9	TRBJ2-7	NA	NA	TGTGCCAGCAGCTTAGTTTTGGCAAGGACCTCCTACGAGCAGTACTTC	CASSLVLARTSYEQYF
TRBV18	TRBJ2-1	NA	TRBD1	TGTGCCAGCTCACCGACAGGGGATACCTACAATGAGCAGTTCTTC	CASSPTGDTYNEQFF
TRBV28	TRBJ1-6	NA	TRBD1	TGTGCCAGCAGTGTCGACAGGGAGAATTCACCCCTCCACTTT	CASSVDRENSPLHF
TRBV11-3	TRBJ2-1	NA	TRBD2	TGTGCCAGCAGCTTAGATAACGTTCTAGCGGGGGGCAGTTACAATGAGCAGTTCTTC	CASSLDNVLAGGSYNEQFF
TRBV4-1	TRBJ1-5	NA	NA	TGCGCCAGCAGCCCCAACCTTCTTCACGATCAGCCCCAGCATTTT	CASSPNLLHDQPQHF
TRBV10-3	TRBJ2-3	few	TRBD2	TGTGCCATCAGTGCACTAGCGGGGGTTGTCCCCGATACGCAGTATTTT	CAISALAGVVPDTQYF